What follows is one T cell receptor beta chain and its context. Antigen: not known. The data stem from a study of Graves' ophthalmopathy and Graves' hyperthyroidism. Looked up from germline, CDR1 is SQVTM and CDR2 is ANQGSEA. The trim removed 7 bases at V and 1 base at J, leaving 4 bases unmatched. The CDR3 loop spans 13 amino acids. Notes on the study in general: Detected in blood as well were most expanded thyroid clonotypes with frequency above 0.001.

As the template, RNA transcripts were used to amplify TCR beta CDR3 regions. First-round RT-PCR employed HTBI primers, with a second-round multiplex PCR after it. Each CDR3 protein gets one entry after TCRdb re-called the multiplex PCR reads with MiXCR. The data hold about 400,000 distinct CDR3 sequences, with more than 20% observed a single time. Stable hyperthyroid donors showed no ophthalmopathy during 18 months follow-up. Orbital computed tomography, thyroid ultrasound, TRAb, serum thyroxine and clinical symptoms formed the basis of diagnosis. The source of this sequence is a woman under 30 with stable Graves' hyperthyroidism. Material for sequencing was peripheral blood. The chain recombines TRBV29-1 with TRBJ1-3; 7 bases line up with TRBD1. CDR3 protein: CSAGTVSGNTIYF. The CDR3 region has the DNA TGCAGCGCCGGGACAGTTTCTGGAAACACCATATATTTT.